A selection of T cell receptor beta chains follows, all from one sample in a study of CD8+CD57+ T cells in acquired aplastic anemia. TCRdb re-derived calls from the reads in MiXCR, one entry per CDR3 protein. The sample lists around 200,000 distinct CDR3 sequences, around half occurring once. Sequencing was carried out using sorted CD4+, CD8+, or CD8+CD57+ T cells (not recorded which) from PBMCs. These TCRs come from a human donor in good health, serving as a control. CDR3s include the opening cysteine and the closing phenylalanine or tryptophan. D genes are given only for firm matches. Clone size is shown for a subset of rows, as once, few, many or a class of expanded clone.

V	J	size	D	DNA	CDR3
TRBV7-2	TRBJ2-2	many	TRBD1	TGTGCCAGCAGCTTAGCAGCGGGACAGGGGAGGGCGAACACCGGGGAGCTGTTTTTT	CASSLAAGQGRANTGELFF
TRBV2	TRBJ2-3	many	TRBD2	TGTGCCAGCAGTGAACTTGCGGGGGGCACAGATACGCAGTATTTT	CASSELAGGTDTQYF
TRBV20-1	TRBJ1-1	many	-	TGCAGTGCTAGTGGCAGGACTGAAGCTTTCTTT	CSASGRTEAFF
TRBV20-1	TRBJ1-2	few	TRBD1	TGCAGCCCCAAATGGGGACAGGGGGTGGGCTACACCTTC	CSPKWGQGVGYTF
TRBV2	TRBJ2-3	-	TRBD1	TGTGCCAGCAGGTCGGACAGGATAGATACGCAGTATTTT	CASRSDRIDTQYF
TRBV20-1	TRBJ1-5	-	-	TGCAGTGCTAGAGATCGGGCGGCCGGCAGCAATCAGCCCCAGCATTTT	CSARDRAAGSNQPQHF
TRBV2	TRBJ1-2	-	-	TGTGCCAGTCGGGGCAGCTACTATGGCTACACCTTC	CASRGSYYGYTF
TRBV28	TRBJ2-7	few	-	TGTGCCAGCAGTTTAGGCAGGGTAAACGAGCAGTACTTC	CASSLGRVNEQYF
TRBV6-5	TRBJ2-1	many	TRBD2	TGTGCCAGCAGGAGAACTAGCGGGGGACGCAATGAGCAGTTCTTC	CASRRTSGGRNEQFF
TRBV7-2	TRBJ2-3	-	TRBD2	TGTGCCAGCAGCTTAGAAGCGGGGGCCTTTGATACGCAGTATTTT	CASSLEAGAFDTQYF
TRBV5-1	TRBJ1-6	-	-	TGCGCCAGCAGCCCAAGGACAGATGAAAGCTCACCCCTCCACTTT	CASSPRTDESSPLHF
TRBV2	TRBJ2-2	-	-	TGTGTCAGCAGTCCAGGGGACCCCGGGGAGCTGTTTTTT	CVSSPGDPGELFF
TRBV12-3/TRBV12-4	TRBJ2-1	many	-	TGTGCCAGCAGCCGACAGACAGGCTACAATGAGCAGTTCTTC	CASSRQTGYNEQFF
TRBV12-3/TRBV12-4	TRBJ1-6	-	-	TGTGCCAGCAGTTTGCCGGGTTCGCCCCTCCACTTT	CASSLPGSPLHF
TRBV6-5	TRBJ1-5	many	TRBD1	TGTGCCAGCAGCCCGGGACAGGGGGCTGGGCAGCCCCAGCATTTT	CASSPGQGAGQPQHF
TRBV29-1	TRBJ2-5	-	-	TGCAGCGTGAAGATACAAGAGACCCAGTACTTC	CSVKIQETQYF
TRBV7-3	TRBJ1-1	-	-	TGTGCCAGCAGCACCGGGGAGTCAGACACTGAAGCTTTCTTT	CASSTGESDTEAFF
TRBV7-8	TRBJ2-3	-	-	TGTGCCAGCACCCGACTGGGGGGGGGCTACAATGAGCAGTATTTT	CASTRLGGGYNEQYF
TRBV5-1	TRBJ1-1	few	TRBD1	TGCGCCAGCAGCTTGGTAGGGGGCATACCGGACACTGAAGCTTTCTTT	CASSLVGGIPDTEAFF
TRBV15	TRBJ1-1	many	TRBD1	TGTGCCACCAGCAGACCCTGGGACAGGATGCATACTAACACTGAAGCTTTCTTT	CATSRPWDRMHTNTEAFF
TRBV24-1	TRBJ2-7	-	-	TGTGCCACCAGTGACAGTGGGTACTACGAGCAGTACTTC	CATSDSGYYEQYF
TRBV11-2	TRBJ1-1	many	-	TGTGCCAGCAGCTCCGTTAAGGCTGAAGCTTTCTTT	CASSSVKAEAFF
TRBV6-1	TRBJ1-2	many	-	TGTGCCAGCAGTGAAGAGGGGGGCAGCTTCACCTTC	CASSEEGGSFTF
TRBV12-3/TRBV12-4	TRBJ2-5	many	-	TGTGCCAGCACCAGGGGCGGAGAGACCCAGTACTTC	CASTRGGETQYF
TRBV7-2	TRBJ1-3	once	-	TGTGCCAGCAGCGAAATAACGACTGGAAACACCATATATTTT	CASSEITTGNTIYF
TRBV11-2	TRBJ2-7	many	TRBD1	TGTGCCAGCAGCTTACACAGGGGATACTCCTACGAGCAGTACTTC	CASSLHRGYSYEQYF
TRBV19	TRBJ2-7	-	-	TGTGCCAGTAGTATGTGGCTTAACTACGAGCAGTACTTC	CASSMWLNYEQYF
TRBV24-1	TRBJ2-7	few	-	TGTGCCACCAGTGATTTCGAGGCGGGCCACGACGAGCAGTACTTC	CATSDFEAGHDEQYF
TRBV6-4	TRBJ1-5	-	-	TGTGCCAGCAGCCCCGAATTAAATCAGCCCCAGCATTTT	CASSPELNQPQHF
TRBV7-6	TRBJ2-5	few	TRBD2	TGTGCCAGCAGTCCCGAGTGGGAGGGGCAAGAGACCCAGTACTTC	CASSPEWEGQETQYF
TRBV20-1	TRBJ1-4	-	-	TGCAGTGCTAGAAGGGAATACGGTGAAAAACTGTTTTTT	CSARREYGEKLFF
TRBV19	TRBJ1-2	once	-	TGTGCCGGTAAACAGGATTATAACTATGGCTACGCCTTC	CAGKQDYNYGYAF